This T cell receptor beta chain was recorded in a study of a mutant IDH1 vaccine in newly diagnosed glioma. This CDR3 spans 14 amino acids. V lost 5 bases, J lost 2 bases, and 14 bases lay in between. Per germline, CDR1 SGHRS and CDR2 YFSETQ. Worth noting for this clone: Its antigen is currently unknown.

Clones were read by immunoSEQ multiplex PCR, and TCRdb kept only the in-frame ones, dropping some. The profile covers approximately 60,000 clones, with 82% appearing a single time and approximately 3.1% taken by the ten largest. Study results and limitations: The authors found pseudoprogression apparently unrelated to changes in top peripheral T cell clonotypes.

The time point was: week 5, during vaccination. Doses comprised 300 ug of mutant IDH1 20-mer peptide each, plus topical imiquimod. The sample here was PBMCs, taken from a glioma patient whose treatment included an IDH1 peptide vaccine. The chain employs TRBV5-1 and TRBJ2-7, with D possibly matching TRBD1 (6 bases). This receptor was obtained from a young woman with glioma. Some clones in this sample may be carry-over from other donors' samples. The CDR3 is CASRPRDTPYEQYF. The CDR3 DNA reads as TGCGCCAGCAGGCCCCGGGACACTCCCTACGAGCAGTACTTC. Using reference TRBV5-1 and TRBJ2-7 for the parts outside the CDR3, the full variable domain is KAGVTQTPRYLIKTRGQQVTLSCSPISGHRSVSWYQQTPGQGLQFLFEYFSETQRNKGNFPGRFSGRQFSNSRSEMNVSTLELGDSALYLCASRPRDTPYEQYFGPGTRLTVT.